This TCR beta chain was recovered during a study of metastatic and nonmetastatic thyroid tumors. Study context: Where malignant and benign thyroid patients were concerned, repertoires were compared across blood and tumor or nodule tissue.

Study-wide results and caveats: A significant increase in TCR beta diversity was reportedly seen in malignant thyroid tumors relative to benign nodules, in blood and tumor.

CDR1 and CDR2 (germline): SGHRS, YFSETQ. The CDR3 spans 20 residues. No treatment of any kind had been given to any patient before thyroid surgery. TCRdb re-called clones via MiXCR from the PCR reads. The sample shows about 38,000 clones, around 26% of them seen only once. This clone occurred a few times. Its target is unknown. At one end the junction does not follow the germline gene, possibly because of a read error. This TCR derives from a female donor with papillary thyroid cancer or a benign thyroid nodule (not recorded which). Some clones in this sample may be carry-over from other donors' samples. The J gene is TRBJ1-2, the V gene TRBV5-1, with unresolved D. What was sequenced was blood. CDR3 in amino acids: CASSPSPSARRLASYYGYAF. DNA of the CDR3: TGCGCCAGCAGCCCCTCACCTTCGGCAAGACGTTTGGCCTCGTACTATGGCTACGCCTTC.